This T cell receptor beta chain is from a study of neoadjuvant anti-PD-1 for oral cavity cancer. The wider study: Patients without progression received a fourth nivolumab dose around day 43, then surgical resection on days 50-56.

V lost 7 bases, J lost 3 bases, and 15 bases lay in between. Looked up from germline, CDR1 is MDHEN and CDR2 is SYDVKM. This CDR3 contains 14 residues. Two replicates per tumor sample, mostly from approximately 4.6 ug of genomic DNA. The repertoire was sequenced with immunoSEQ multiplex PCR; TCRdb's copy has only in-frame clones and lacks some. The data hold about 15,000 clones, with roughly 40% observed a single time. This sample's time point: after neoadjuvant nivolumab, at surgical resection. Patients had HPV-negative, locally advanced oral cavity squamous cell carcinoma. The sample was tumor tissue, taken after nivolumab (anti-PD-1) treatment. The sequence came from a person aged 40 to 85 with oral cavity squamous cell carcinoma. The chain links TRBV28 to TRBJ1-1; TRBD1 is a possible D gene (6 bases). CDR3 nucleotide sequence: TGTGCCAGCACCGGTGACAGGTGGGACACTGAAGCTTTCTTT. Encoded protein: CASTGDRWDTEAFF.